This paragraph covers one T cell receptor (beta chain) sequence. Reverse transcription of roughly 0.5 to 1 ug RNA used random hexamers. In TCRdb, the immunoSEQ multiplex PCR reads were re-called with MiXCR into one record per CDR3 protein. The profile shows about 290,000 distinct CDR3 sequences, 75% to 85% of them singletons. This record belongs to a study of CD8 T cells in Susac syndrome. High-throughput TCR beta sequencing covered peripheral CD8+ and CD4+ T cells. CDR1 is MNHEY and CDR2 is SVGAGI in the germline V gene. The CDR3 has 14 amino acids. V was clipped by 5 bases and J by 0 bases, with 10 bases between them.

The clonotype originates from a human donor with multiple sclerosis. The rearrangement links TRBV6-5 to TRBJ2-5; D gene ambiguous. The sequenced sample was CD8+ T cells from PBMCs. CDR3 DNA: TGTGCCAGCAGTCCTTTGGGGAACCAAGAGACCCAGTACTTC. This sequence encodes CASSPLGNQETQYF.